This paragraph reports one T cell receptor (beta chain). In the source study's methods: Reference gene primer amplification gave estimated nucleated cell counts. Data came from immunoSEQ multiplex PCR; TCRdb stores just in-frame clones and leaves some out. Clone size and the V and J calls come from that table; the DNA yielded D and trimming. Among 80,000 to 100,000 clones listed, roughly nine tenths were seen once. The record originates from a study of blood T cell repertoires in COVID-19. The overall study: Samples taken during acute and convalescent COVID-19 were collected in the United States, Italy and Spain. From T cells, B-cell-depleted T cells, or PBMCs came the material, which was cDNA or gDNA.

V shed 1 base and J 4 bases; nucleotides not matched to a gene: 6. Germline V gene data show CDR1 as SGHTA and CDR2 as FQGNSA. The CDR3 has 15 amino acids. This chain connects TRBV7-2 to TRBJ2-5, with 7 positions matching TRBD1. The source is a man aged 55 to 70 with acute or convalescent COVID-19. The specimen was peripheral blood. The DNA for the CDR3 is TGTGCCAGCAGCTTAGGTCCAGGGGGTCGAGAGACCCAGTACTTC. This translates into CASSLGPGGRETQYF.